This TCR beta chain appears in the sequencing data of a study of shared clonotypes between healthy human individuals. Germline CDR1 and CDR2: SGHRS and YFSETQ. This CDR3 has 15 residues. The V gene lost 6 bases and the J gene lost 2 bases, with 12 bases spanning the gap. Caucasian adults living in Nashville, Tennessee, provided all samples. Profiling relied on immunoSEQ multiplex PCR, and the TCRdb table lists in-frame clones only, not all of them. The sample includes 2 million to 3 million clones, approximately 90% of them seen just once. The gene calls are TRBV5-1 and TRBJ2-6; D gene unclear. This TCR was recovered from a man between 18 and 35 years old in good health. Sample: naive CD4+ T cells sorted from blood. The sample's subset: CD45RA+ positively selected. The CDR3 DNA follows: TGCGCCAGCACACAAGGGCAGGCTGGGGCCAACGTCCTGACTTTC. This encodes CASTQGQAGANVLTF. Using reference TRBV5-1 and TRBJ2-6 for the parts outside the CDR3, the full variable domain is KAGVTQTPRYLIKTRGQQVTLSCSPISGHRSVSWYQQTPGQGLQFLFEYFSETQRNKGNFPGRFSGRQFSNSRSEMNVSTLELGDSALYLCASTQGQAGANVLTFGAGSRLTVL.